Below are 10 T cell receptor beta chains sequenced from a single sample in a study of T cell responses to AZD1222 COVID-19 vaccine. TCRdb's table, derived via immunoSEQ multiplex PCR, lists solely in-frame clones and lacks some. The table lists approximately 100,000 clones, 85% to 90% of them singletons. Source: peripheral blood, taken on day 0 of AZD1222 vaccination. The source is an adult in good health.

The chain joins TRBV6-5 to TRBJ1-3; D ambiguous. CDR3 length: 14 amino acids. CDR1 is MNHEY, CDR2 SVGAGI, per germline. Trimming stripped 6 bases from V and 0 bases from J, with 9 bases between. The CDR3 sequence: CASRDTISGNTIYF. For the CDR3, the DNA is TGTGCCAGCAGAGACACAATCTCTGGAAACACCATATATTTT.

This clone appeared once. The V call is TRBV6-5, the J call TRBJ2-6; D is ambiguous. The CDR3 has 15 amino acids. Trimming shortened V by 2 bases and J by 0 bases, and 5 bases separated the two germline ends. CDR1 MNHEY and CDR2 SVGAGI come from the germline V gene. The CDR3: CASSYGSSGANVLTF. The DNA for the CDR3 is TGTGCCAGCAGTTACGGTAGCTCTGGGGCCAACGTCCTGACTTTC.

CDR3 loop: CASSNRESEQYF. In DNA, the CDR3 is TGTGCCAGCAGCAACAGGGAGAGCGAGCAGTACTTC. V gene TRBV6-5 combines with J gene TRBJ2-7; perhaps TRBD1 as D (6 bases). V lost 6 bases and J 6 bases, leaving 12 bases between the germline ends. The CDR3 spans 12 residues. CDR1 MNHEY and CDR2 SVGAGI come from the germline V gene.

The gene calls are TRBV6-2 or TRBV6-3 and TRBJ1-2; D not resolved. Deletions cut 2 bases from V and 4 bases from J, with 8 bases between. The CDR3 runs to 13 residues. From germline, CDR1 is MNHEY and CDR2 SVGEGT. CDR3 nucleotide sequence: TGTGCCAGCAGTTACCTGACGATCTATGGCTACACCTTC. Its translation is CASSYLTIYGYTF.

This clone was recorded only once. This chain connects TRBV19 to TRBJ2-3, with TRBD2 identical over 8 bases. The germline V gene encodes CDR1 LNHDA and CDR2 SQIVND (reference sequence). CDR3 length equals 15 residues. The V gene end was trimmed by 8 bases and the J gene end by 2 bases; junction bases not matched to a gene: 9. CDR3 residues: CASLPGAGATDTQYF. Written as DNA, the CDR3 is TGTGCCAGTCTCCCGGGAGCGGGGGCCACAGATACGCAGTATTTT.

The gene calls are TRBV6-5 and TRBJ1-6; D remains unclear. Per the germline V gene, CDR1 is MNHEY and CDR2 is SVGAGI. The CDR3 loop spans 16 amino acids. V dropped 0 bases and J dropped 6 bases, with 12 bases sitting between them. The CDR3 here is CASSYSIKGLNSPLHF. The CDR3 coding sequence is TGTGCCAGCAGTTACTCGATAAAAGGCCTTAATTCACCCCTCCACTTT.

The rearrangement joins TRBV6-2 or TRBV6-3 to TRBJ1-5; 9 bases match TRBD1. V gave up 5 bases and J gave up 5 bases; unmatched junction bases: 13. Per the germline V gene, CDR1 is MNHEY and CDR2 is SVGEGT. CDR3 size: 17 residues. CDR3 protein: CASSQFYGQGMHQPQHF. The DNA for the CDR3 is TGTGCCAGCAGTCAATTTTACGGACAGGGGATGCATCAGCCCCAGCATTTT.

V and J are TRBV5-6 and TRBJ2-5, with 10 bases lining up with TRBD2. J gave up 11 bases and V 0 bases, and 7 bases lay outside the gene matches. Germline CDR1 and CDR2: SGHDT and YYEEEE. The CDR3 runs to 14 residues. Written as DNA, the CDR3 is TGTGCCAGCAGCTTGGTCGCTAGCGGGAGTTCGCAGTACTTC. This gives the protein CASSLVASGSSQYF. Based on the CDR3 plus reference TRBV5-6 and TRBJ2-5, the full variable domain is DAGVTQSPTHLIKTRGQQVTLRCSPKSGHDTVSWYQQALGQGPQFIFQYYEEEERQRGNFPDRFSGHQFPNYSSELNVNALLLGDSALYLCASSLVASGSSQYFGPGTRLLVL.

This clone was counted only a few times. The CDR3 protein is CASSPKRNTIYF. The CDR3 DNA reads TGTGCCAGCAGCCCAAAAAGGAACACCATATATTTT. The J gene is TRBJ1-3, the V gene TRBV9; D is unclear. The length of the CDR3 is 12 residues. The ends were cut back, 4 bases at V and 7 bases at J, with 9 bases in the middle. The germline V gene has CDR1 SGDLS and CDR2 YYNGEE.

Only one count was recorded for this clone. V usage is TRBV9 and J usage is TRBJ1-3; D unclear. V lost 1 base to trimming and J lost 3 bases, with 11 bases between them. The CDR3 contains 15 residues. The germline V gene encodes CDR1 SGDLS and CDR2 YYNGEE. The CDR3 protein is CASSVNGRDGNTIYF. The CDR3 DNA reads TGTGCCAGCAGCGTAAATGGGAGGGATGGAAACACCATATATTTT.